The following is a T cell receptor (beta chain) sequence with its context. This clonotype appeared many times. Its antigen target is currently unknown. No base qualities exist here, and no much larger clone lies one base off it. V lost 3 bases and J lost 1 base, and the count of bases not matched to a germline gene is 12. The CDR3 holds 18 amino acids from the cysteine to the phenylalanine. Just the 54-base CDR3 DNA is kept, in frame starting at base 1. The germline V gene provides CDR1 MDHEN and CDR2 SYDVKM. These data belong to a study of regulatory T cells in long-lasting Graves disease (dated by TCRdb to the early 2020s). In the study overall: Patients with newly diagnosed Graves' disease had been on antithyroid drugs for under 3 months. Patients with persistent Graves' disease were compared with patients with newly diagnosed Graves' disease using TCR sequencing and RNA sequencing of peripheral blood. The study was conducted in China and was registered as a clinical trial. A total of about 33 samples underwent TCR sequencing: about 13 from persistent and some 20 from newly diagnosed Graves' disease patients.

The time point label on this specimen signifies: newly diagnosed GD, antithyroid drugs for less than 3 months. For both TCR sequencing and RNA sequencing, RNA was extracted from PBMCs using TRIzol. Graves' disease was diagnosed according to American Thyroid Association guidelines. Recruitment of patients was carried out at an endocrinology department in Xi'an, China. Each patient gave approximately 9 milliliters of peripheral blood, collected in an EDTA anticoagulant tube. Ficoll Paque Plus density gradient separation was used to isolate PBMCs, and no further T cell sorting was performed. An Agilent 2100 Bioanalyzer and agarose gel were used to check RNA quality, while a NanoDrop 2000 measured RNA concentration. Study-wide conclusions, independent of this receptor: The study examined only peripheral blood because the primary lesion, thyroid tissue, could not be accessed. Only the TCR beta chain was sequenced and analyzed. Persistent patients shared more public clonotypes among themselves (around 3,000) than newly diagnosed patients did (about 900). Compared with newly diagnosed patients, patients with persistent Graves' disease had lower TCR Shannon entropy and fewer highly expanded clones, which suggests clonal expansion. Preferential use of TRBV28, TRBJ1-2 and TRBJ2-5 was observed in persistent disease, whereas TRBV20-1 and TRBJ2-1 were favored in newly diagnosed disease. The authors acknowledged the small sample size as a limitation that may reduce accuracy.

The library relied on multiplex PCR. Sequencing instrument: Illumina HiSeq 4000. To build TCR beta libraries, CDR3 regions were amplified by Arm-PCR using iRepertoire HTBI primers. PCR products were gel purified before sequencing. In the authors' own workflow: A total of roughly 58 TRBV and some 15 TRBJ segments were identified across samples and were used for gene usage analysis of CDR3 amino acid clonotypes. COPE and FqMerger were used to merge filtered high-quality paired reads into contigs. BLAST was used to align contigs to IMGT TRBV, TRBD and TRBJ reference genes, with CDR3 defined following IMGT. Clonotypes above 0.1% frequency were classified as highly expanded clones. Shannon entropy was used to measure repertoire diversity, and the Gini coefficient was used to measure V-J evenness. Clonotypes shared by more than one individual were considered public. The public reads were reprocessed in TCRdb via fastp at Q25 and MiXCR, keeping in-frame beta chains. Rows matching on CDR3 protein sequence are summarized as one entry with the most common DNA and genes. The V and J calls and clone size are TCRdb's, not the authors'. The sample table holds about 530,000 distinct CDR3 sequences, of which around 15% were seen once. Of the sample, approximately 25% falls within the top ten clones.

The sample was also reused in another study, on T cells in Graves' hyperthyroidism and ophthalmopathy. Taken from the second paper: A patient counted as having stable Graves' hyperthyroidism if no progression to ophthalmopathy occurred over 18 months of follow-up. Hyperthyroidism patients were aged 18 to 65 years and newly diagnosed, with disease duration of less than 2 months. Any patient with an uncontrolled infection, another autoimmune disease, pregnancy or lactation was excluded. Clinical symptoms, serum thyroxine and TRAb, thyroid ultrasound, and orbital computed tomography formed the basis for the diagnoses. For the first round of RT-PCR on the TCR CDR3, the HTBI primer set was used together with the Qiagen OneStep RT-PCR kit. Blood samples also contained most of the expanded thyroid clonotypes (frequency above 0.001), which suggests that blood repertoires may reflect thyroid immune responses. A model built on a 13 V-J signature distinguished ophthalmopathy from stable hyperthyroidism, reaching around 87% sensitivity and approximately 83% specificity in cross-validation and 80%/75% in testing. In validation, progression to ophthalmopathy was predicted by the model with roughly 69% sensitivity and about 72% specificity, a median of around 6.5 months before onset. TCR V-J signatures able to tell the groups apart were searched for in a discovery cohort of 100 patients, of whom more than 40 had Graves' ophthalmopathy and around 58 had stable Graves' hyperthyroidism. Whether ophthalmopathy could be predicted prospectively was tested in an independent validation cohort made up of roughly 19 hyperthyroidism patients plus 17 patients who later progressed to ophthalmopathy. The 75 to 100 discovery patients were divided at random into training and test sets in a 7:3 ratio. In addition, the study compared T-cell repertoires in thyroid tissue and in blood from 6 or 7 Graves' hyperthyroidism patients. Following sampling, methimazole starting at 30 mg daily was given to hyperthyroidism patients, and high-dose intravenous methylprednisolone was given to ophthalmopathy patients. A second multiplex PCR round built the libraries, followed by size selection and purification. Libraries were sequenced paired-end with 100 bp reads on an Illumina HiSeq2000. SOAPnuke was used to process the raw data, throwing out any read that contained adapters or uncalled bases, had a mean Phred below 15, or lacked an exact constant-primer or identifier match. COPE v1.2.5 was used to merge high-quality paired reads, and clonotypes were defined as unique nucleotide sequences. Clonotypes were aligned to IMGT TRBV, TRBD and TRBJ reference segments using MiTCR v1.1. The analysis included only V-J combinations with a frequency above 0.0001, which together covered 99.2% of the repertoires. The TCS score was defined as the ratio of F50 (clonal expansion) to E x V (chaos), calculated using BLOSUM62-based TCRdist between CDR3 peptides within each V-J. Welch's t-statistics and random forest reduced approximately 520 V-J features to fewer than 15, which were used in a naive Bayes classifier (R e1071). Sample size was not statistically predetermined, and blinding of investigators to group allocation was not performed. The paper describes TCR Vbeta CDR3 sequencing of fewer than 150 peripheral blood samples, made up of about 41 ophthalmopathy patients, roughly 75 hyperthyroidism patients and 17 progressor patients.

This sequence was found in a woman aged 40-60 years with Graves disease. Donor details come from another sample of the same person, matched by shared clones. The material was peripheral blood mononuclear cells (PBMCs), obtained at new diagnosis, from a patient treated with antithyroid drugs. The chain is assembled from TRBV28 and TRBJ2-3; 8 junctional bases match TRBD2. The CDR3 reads CASSFASGGHRRTDTQYF. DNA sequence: TGTGCCAGCAGTTTTGCAAGCGGGGGCCACCGCCGCACAGATACGCAGTATTTT.